The 20 T cell receptor beta chains below were found in one sample sequenced in a study of regulatory T cells in long-lasting Graves disease. Sample time point: newly diagnosed GD, antithyroid drugs for less than 3 months. RNA isolated from PBMCs was used to make the TCR library. In building TCR beta libraries, iRepertoire HTBI primers were used together with Arm-PCR of CDR3 regions. In TCRdb, the multiplex PCR reads were re-called with MiXCR into one record per CDR3 protein. Of roughly 350,000 distinct CDR3 sequences listed, roughly 15% were seen once; the top ten hold roughly 21%. These data were also reused for a study on T cells in Graves' hyperthyroidism and ophthalmopathy.

The sample consisted of peripheral blood mononuclear cells (PBMCs), taken at new diagnosis, from a patient treated with antithyroid drugs. These receptors came from a woman younger than 30 with Graves disease.

Of note for this clonotype: A much larger clone lies a single base off, so this may be a read error. The genes are TRBV7-9 and TRBJ2-7; 11 bases line up with TRBD2. V lost 11 bases and J lost 3; bases outside the gene matches: 6. The CDR3 runs 13 residues. Germline lookup yields CDR1 SEHNR and CDR2 FQNEAQ (reference sequence). Written as DNA, the CDR3 is TGTGCCGGCGCCGGGACTAGCGGCTACGAGCAGTACTTC. It encodes CAGAGTSGYEQYF.

V gene TRBV5-1 combines with J gene TRBJ2-2; possibly TRBD2 for D (6 bases). V lost 4 bases, J lost 0 bases, and 10 bases lay in between. The CDR3 covers 15 residues. CDR1 is SGHRS, CDR2 YFSETQ, per germline. Here the CDR3 DNA reads TGCGCCAGCAGCCGGGGGTCCCCGAACACCGGGGAGCTGTTTTTT. It yields the protein CASSRGSPNTGELFF. Full variable domain (outside the CDR3, taken from reference TRBV5-1 and TRBJ2-2): KAGVTQTPRYLIKTRGQQVTLSCSPISGHRSVSWYQQTPGQGLQFLFEYFSETQRNKGNFPGRFSGRQFSNSRSEMNVSTLELGDSALYLCASSRGSPNTGELFFGEGSRLTVL.

The genes are TRBV6-1 and TRBJ2-3, with D possibly being TRBD1 (6 bases). Germline V lookup: CDR1 MNHNS, CDR2 SASEGT. Between the trimmed V and J ends, which lost 5 bases and 2 bases, there was a span of 17 bases. This CDR3 region has 16 residues. Here the CDR3 reads CASSLRTDSFTDTQYF. Here the CDR3 DNA reads TGTGCCAGCAGTCTCCGGACAGACTCTTTCACAGATACGCAGTATTTT.

The table lists this clonotype with many counts. The chain recombines TRBV18 with TRBJ2-7, with 9 bases matching TRBD1. The CDR3 is 14 amino acids. Germline-derived CDR1 and CDR2 are KGHSH and LQKENI. V dropped 8 bases and J dropped 2; count of bases not matched to a gene: 7. The CDR3, as DNA: TGTGCCAGCGTCCAGGGACAGGGAACCTACGAGCAGTACTTC. Amino acids: CASVQGQGTYEQYF.

The J gene is TRBJ2-7, the V gene TRBV29-1, with TRBD2 as a possible D gene (6 bases). Germline CDR1 is SQVTM and CDR2 is ANQGSEA. Trimming took 8 bases from V and 4 from J, leaving 15 bases between them. CDR3 length: 12 residues. CDR3 residues: CSTRDSPYEQYF. The DNA of the CDR3 is TGCAGCACACGGGACTCCCCATACGAGCAGTACTTC.

Ten or more counts support this clonotype. This chain links TRBV15 with TRBJ2-6; D is perhaps TRBD1 (5 bases). The CDR3 has 17 amino acids. In germline, CDR1 is LNHNV, CDR2 YYDKDF (reference sequence). V was shortened by 0 bases and J by 4 bases, with 13 bases between the two germline ends. The CDR3 is CATSRDHQGWGANVLTF. The CDR3 nucleotides read TGTGCCACCAGCAGAGATCATCAGGGTTGGGGGGCCAACGTCCTGACTTTC.

DNA of the CDR3: TGTGCCAGCAGTTTGTCAGTAGATAGCAATCAGCCCCAGCATTTT. It translates to CASSLSVDSNQPQHF. The rearrangement uses TRBV12-3 or TRBV12-4 and TRBJ1-5; D unresolved. This CDR3 region has 15 residues. V was shortened by 3 bases and J by 0 bases, with 9 bases between the two germline ends.

This chain connects TRBV5-1 to TRBJ2-1; 9 positions agree with TRBD2. The ends lost 4 bases at V and 10 bases at J; junction bases unmatched: 12. The germline V gene encodes CDR1 SGHRS and CDR2 YFSETQ. The CDR3 length is 15 residues. CDR3 sequence reads: CASSQAASGKNEQFF. CDR3 sequence (DNA): TGCGCCAGCAGCCAGGCGGCTAGCGGGAAGAACGAGCAGTTCTTC.

The gene calls are TRBV29-1 and TRBJ2-7; TRBD2 aligns across 8 bases. Germline V gene data show CDR1 as SQVTM and CDR2 as ANQGSEA. CDR3 length equals 16 residues. The J segment lost 5 bases and the V segment lost 7 bases, leaving 19 bases of the junction unmatched. The CDR3 coding sequence is TGCAGCGCCTACTTGCCGGGAGGGCTAGCGGGCCACGAGCAGTACTTC. Protein sequence: CSAYLPGGLAGHEQYF.

There are many counts of this clonotype. The gene calls are TRBV3-1 and TRBJ2-1; D ambiguous. This CDR3 region has 12 residues. Germline loops: CDR1 LGHDT, CDR2 YNNKEL (reference sequence). The V gene lost 2 bases and the J gene lost 10 bases, with 9 bases spanning the gap. CDR3 nucleotide sequence: TGTGCCAGCAGCCAATATAGGCGCGAGCAGTTCTTC. This gives the protein CASSQYRREQFF.

This clonotype was counted ten times or more. The chain is built from TRBV3-1 and TRBJ2-3; D remains unclear. Germline CDR1 and CDR2: LGHDT and YNNKEL (reference sequence). The CDR3 loop spans 15 amino acids. V dropped 4 bases and J dropped 1 base, with 12 bases sitting between them. CDR3 region: CASSPRQDRTDTQYF. The CDR3 nucleotides read TGTGCCAGCAGCCCCCGGCAAGACCGCACAGATACGCAGTATTTT.

This clonotype was seen repeatedly, ten times or more. The chain has TRBV6-1 and TRBJ2-7; 10 bases are a match to TRBD2. Losses at the gene ends were 6 bases for V and 3 bases for J; bases not matched to a gene: 5. Germline CDR1 and CDR2: MNHNS and SASEGT. The CDR3 loop spans 14 amino acids. CDR3 DNA: TGTGCCAGCAGCCAACTAGCGGGGAACTACGAGCAGTACTTC. Translated: CASSQLAGNYEQYF.

This clonotype was counted ten times or more. The chain couples TRBV2 to TRBJ1-5, with a possible D match to TRBD1 (5 bases). Trimming cost V 6 bases and J 2 bases, with 11 bases left between them. Per the germline V gene, CDR1 is SNHLY and CDR2 is FYNNEI. This CDR3 spans 14 amino acids. CDR3 coding DNA: TGTGCCAGCAGCGGAGGAGGGGGCAATCAGCCCCAGCATTTT. Protein sequence: CASSGGGGNQPQHF.

This chain uses TRBV6-2 or TRBV6-3 with TRBJ1-5; 8 positions agree with TRBD1. This CDR3 is 16 amino acids long. Germline values: CDR1 MNHEY, CDR2 SVGEGT. The J segment lost 5 bases and the V segment lost 2 bases, leaving 8 bases of the junction unmatched. CDR3 in DNA: TGTGCCAGCAGTTACGGGGGGGGACAGGTTCATCAGCCCCAGCATTTT. Its translation: CASSYGGGQVHQPQHF.

There are many counts of this clonotype. J is TRBJ2-2 and V is TRBV20-1, with a tentative D call TRBD2 (5 bases). This CDR3 is 14 amino acids long. V was shortened by 3 bases and J by 1 base, with 9 bases between the two germline ends. The germline V gene encodes CDR1 DFQATT and CDR2 SNEGSKA (reference sequence). The CDR3: CSASGVRNTGELFF. The CDR3 nucleotides read TGCAGTGCTAGCGGGGTCAGGAACACCGGGGAGCTGTTTTTT.

This clonotype was counted at least ten times. The chain uses TRBV7-6 and TRBJ2-5; either TRBD1 or TRBD2 may supply D (5 bases each). The V and J ends lost 5 bases and 6 bases respectively, with 13 bases between them. The CDR3 consists of 13 residues. Germline CDR1 reads SGHVS; CDR2 reads FNYEAQ. The CDR3 DNA follows: TGTGCCAGCAGCCCGGGGCCGGGGAAGACCCAGTACTTC. This codes for CASSPGPGKTQYF.

This clonotype has just a few counts. A clone one base away is much larger, so this may be a read error. This chain uses TRBV2 with TRBJ1-3, with unresolved D. The germline V gene encodes CDR1 SNHLY and CDR2 FYNNEI. V was trimmed by 3 bases and J by 4 bases, leaving 1 base between them. CDR3 size: 11 residues. The CDR3 is CASSDGNTIYF. The CDR3 bases are TGTGCCAGCAGTGACGGAAACACCATATATTTT.

This clonotype was seen a handful of times. This chain connects TRBV4-1 to TRBJ2-3, with 8 bases matching TRBD2. The V gene end was trimmed by 0 bases and the J gene end by 1 base; junction bases not matched to a gene: 3. The germline gives CDR1 MGHRA, CDR2 YSYEKL. The CDR3 contains 16 residues. The CDR3 sequence is CASSQDWRGGTDTQYF. The CDR3 bases are TGCGCCAGCAGCCAAGATTGGCGGGGGGGCACAGATACGCAGTATTTT.

This clonotype was detected many times. V and J are TRBV11-2 and TRBJ1-6, with D uncertain. The CDR3 has 12 amino acids. Germline lookup yields CDR1 SGHAT and CDR2 FQNNGV. Trimming shortened V by 3 bases and J by 8 bases, and 5 bases separated the two germline ends. CDR3 amino acids: CASSFMDSPLHF. CDR3 DNA: TGTGCCAGCAGCTTCATGGATTCACCCCTCCACTTT.

Details on this clonotype: Just one base apart from a much larger clone, this may be a read error. The rearrangement joins TRBV18 to TRBJ1-5, with D hard to call. Germline V gene sequence: CDR1 KGHSH, CDR2 LQKENI. The CDR3 length is 16 residues. The DNA for the CDR3 is TGTGTCAGCTCACCCTACCCTACAGCGGGCAATCAGCCCCAGCATTTT. This codes for CVSSPYPTAGNQPQHF.